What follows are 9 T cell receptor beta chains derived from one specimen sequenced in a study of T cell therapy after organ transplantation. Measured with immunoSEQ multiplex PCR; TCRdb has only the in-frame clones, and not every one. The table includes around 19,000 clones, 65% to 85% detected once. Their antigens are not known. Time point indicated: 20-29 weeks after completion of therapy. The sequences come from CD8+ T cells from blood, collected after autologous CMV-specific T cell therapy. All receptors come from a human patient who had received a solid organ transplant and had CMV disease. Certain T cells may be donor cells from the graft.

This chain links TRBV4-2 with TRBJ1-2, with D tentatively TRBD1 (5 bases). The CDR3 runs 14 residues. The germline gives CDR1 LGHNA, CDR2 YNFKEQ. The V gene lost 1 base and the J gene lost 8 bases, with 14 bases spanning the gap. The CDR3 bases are TGTGCCAGCAGCCAAGGGGACGGGAGTGGAGGCTACACCTTC. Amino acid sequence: CASSQGDGSGGYTF.

The CDR3 spells CASRVDRGYNEQFF. In DNA form, the CDR3 reads TGTGCCAGCAGGGTGGACAGGGGCTACAATGAGCAGTTCTTC. The chain is built from TRBV2 and TRBJ2-1; TRBD1 agrees at 9 bases. Looked up from germline, CDR1 is SNHLY and CDR2 is FYNNEI. This CDR3 has 14 residues. Trimming cost V 6 bases and J 3 bases; bases outside gene matches: 3.

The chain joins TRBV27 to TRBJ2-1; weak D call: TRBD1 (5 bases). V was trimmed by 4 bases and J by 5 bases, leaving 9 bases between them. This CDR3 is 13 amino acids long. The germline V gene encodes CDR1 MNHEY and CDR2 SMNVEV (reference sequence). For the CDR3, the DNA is TGTGCCAGCAGTTCCAGGGCCCACAATGAGCAGTTCTTC. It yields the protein CASSSRAHNEQFF.

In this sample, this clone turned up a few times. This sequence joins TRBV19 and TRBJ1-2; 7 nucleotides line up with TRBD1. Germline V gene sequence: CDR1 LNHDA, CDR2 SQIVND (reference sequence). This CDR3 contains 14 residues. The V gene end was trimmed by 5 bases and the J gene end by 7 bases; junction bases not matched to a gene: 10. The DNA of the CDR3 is TGTGCCAGTAGTCCGACAGGGTGGACGGTTGGCTACACCTTC. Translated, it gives CASSPTGWTVGYTF.

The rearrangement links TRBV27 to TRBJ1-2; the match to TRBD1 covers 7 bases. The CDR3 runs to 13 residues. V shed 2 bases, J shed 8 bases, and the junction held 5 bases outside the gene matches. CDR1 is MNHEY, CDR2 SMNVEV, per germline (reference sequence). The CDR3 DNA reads TGTGCCAGCAGTTTACCGACAGGGAAGGGCTACACCTTC. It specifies CASSLPTGKGYTF.

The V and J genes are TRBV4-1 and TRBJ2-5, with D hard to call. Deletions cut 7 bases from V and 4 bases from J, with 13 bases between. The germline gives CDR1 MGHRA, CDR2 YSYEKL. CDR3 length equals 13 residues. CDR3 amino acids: CASKSLSAETQYF. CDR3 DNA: TGCGCCAGCAAATCCCTCAGCGCAGAGACCCAGTACTTC.

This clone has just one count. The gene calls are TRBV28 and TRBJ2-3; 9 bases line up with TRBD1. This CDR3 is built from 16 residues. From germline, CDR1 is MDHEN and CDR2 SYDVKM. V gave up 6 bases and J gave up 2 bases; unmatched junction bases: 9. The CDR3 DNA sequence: TGTGCCAGCAGCAACTGGACAGGGGCTACCACAGATACGCAGTATTTT. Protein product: CASSNWTGATTDTQYF.

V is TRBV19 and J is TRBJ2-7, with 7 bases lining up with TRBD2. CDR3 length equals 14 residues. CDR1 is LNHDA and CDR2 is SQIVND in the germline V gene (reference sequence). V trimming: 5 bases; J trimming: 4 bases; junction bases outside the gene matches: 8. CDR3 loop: CASSYTPGGYEQYF. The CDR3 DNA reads TGTGCCAGTAGTTACACCCCGGGGGGATACGAGCAGTACTTC.

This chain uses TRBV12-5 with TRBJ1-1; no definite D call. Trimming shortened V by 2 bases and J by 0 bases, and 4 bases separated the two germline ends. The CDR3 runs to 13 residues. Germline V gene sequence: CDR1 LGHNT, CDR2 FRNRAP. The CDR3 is CASGLTLNTEAFF. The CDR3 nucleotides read TGTGCTAGTGGTTTGACGCTGAACACTGAAGCTTTCTTT.